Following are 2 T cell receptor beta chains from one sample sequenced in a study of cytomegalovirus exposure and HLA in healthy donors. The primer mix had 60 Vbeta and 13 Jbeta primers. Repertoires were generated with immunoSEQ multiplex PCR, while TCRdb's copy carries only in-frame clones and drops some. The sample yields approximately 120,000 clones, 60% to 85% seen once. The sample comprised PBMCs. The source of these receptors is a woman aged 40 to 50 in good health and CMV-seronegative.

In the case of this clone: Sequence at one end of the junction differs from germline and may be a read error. CDR3: CASSPGLAGLDHF. For the CDR3, the DNA is TGTGCCAGCAGCCCGGGACTAGCGGGGCTAGACCACTTC. This sequence joins TRBV5-7 and TRBJ2-7, with TRBD2 identical over 13 bases. TRBV5-7 is an open reading frame whose function is uncertain. CDR3 length: 13 residues.

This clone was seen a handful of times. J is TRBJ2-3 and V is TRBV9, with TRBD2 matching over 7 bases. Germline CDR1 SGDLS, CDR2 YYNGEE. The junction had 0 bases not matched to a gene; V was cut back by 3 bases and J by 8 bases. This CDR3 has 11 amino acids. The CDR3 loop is CASSGGGTQYF. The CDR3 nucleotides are TGTGCCAGCAGCGGGGGGGGTACGCAGTATTTT.